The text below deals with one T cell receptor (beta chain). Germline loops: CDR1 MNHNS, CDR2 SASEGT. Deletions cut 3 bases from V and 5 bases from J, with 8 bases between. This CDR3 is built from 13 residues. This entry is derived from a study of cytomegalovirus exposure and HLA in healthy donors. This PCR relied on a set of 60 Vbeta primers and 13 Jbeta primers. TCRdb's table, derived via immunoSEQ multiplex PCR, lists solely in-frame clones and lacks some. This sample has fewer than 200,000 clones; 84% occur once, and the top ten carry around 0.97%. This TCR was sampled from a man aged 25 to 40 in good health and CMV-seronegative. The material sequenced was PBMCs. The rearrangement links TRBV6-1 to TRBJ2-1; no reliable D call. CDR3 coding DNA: TGTGCCAGCAGTGAGTACAGTAACAATGAGCAGTTCTTC. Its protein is CASSEYSNNEQFF.